Each of the 9 T cell receptor beta chains below was sequenced from the same sample in a study of cytomegalovirus exposure and HLA in healthy donors. The PCR employed 60 Vbeta primers together with 13 Jbeta primers. Clones were read by immunoSEQ multiplex PCR, and TCRdb kept only the in-frame ones, dropping some. The table shows some 84,000 clones, with about three quarters occurring only once. What was sequenced was PBMCs. The receptors originated from a male donor in good health and CMV-seropositive.

The V call is TRBV18, the J call TRBJ1-1; D may be TRBD1 (5 bases). CDR1 is KGHSH and CDR2 is LQKENI in the germline V gene. This CDR3 has 15 amino acids. The ends were cut back, 0 bases at V and 8 bases at J, with 16 bases in the middle. The CDR3 DNA reads as TGTGCCAGCTCACCACCGATGGGGCAGGTGGCCGAAGCTTTCTTT. Residues: CASSPPMGQVAEAFF.

The chain recombines TRBV7-2 with TRBJ2-6, with D maybe TRBD2 (5 bases). Germline CDR1 SGHTA, CDR2 FQGNSA. This CDR3 is 17 amino acids long. V was cut by 3 bases and J by 1 base, with 13 bases left in between. CDR3 loop: CASSLVIGRSGANVLTF. Written as DNA, the CDR3 is TGTGCCAGCAGCTTGGTAATAGGGAGATCTGGGGCCAACGTCCTGACTTTC. The full variable domain, with the rest looked up from reference TRBV7-2 and TRBJ2-6, is GAGVSQSPSNKVTEKGKDVELRCDPISGHTALYWYRQSLGQGLEFLIYFQGNSAPDKSGLPSDRFSAERTGGSVSTLTIQRTQQEDSAVYLCASSLVIGRSGANVLTFGAGSRLTVL.

The rearrangement links TRBV29-1 to TRBJ2-5; 7 nucleotides agree with TRBD2. The CDR3 totals 13 residues. V shed 0 bases and J 4 bases; nucleotides not matched to a gene: 2. Germline CDR1 reads SQVTM; CDR2 reads ANQGSEA. CDR3 sequence: CSVEDGGGETQYF. The CDR3 DNA follows: TGCAGCGTTGAAGATGGCGGGGGAGAGACCCAGTACTTC.

The chain employs TRBV30 and TRBJ2-7; tentatively, D is TRBD1 (6 bases). The CDR3 covers 14 residues. Trimming cost V 3 bases and J 2 bases, with 14 bases left between them. Per germline, CDR1 GTSNPN and CDR2 SVGIG (reference sequence). The CDR3 DNA sequence: TGTGCCTGGAGGGAACAGTGGGGGCCCTACGAGCAGTACTTC. Protein: CAWREQWGPYEQYF.

This clone was counted a few times. This rearrangement joins TRBV5-4 to TRBJ1-4; TRBD1 aligns across 10 bases. Germline loops: CDR1 SGHNT, CDR2 YYREEE (reference sequence). V lost 4 bases to trimming and J lost 5 bases; unmatched junction nucleotides: 8. The CDR3 is made up of 16 amino acids. CDR3 amino acids: CASSVTGTGANEKLFF. Written as DNA, the CDR3 is TGTGCCAGCAGCGTAACCGGGACAGGGGCAAATGAAAAACTGTTTTTT.

The CDR3 coding sequence is TGTGCCAGCAGCCTTAGGACAGGTCCTAGCACAGATACGCAGTATTTT. Amino acid sequence: CASSLRTGPSTDTQYF. The chain carries TRBV7-3 and TRBJ2-3, with 7 bases that match TRBD1. The ends lost 5 bases at V and 0 bases at J; junction bases unmatched: 8. Germline V gene sequence: CDR1 SGHTA, CDR2 FQGTGA. The CDR3 is 16 residues long.

The chain uses TRBV9 and TRBJ1-1; 7 positions agree with TRBD1. The CDR3 extends over 13 amino acids. Per germline, CDR1 SGDLS and CDR2 YYNGEE. The V segment lost 5 bases and the J segment 5 bases; nucleotides outside the gene matches: 6. The CDR3 coding sequence is TGTGCCAGCAGTCAGACAGGGTATACTGAAGCTTTCTTT. Translating gives CASSQTGYTEAFF. The whole variable domain, filled in from reference TRBV9 and TRBJ1-1, reads DSGVTQTPKHLITATGQRVTLRCSPRSGDLSVYWYQQSLDQGLQFLIQYYNGEERAKGNILERFSAQQFPDLHSELNLSSLELGDSALYFCASSQTGYTEAFFGQGTRLTVV.

CDR3 bases: TGTGCCAGCAGTGAACTACTAGCAGGCTACGAGCAGTACTTC. This gives the protein CASSELLAGYEQYF. J is TRBJ2-7 and V is TRBV6-1; D is possibly TRBD2 (6 bases). Trimming removed 2 bases at V and 3 bases at J, with 11 bases between. The CDR3 loop spans 14 amino acids. Germline V lookup: CDR1 MNHNS, CDR2 SASEGT.

The rearrangement links TRBV5-1 to TRBJ2-1, with D perhaps matching TRBD2 (8 bases). The CDR3 length is 14 residues. Germline V gives CDR1 SGHRS, CDR2 YFSETQ. Trimming removed 9 bases at V and 5 bases at J, with 18 bases between. In nucleotides, the CDR3 is TGCGCCACAAGGGGGCTAGCGGGTCACAATGAGCAGTTCTTC. It is translated as CATRGLAGHNEQFF.